These 19 T cell receptor beta chains were all obtained from the same sample, sequenced in a study of post-analysis software for immune sequencing data. Incorporated into the TCR beta cDNA libraries were unique molecular identifiers, which served to reduce PCR and sequencing biases. One entry per CDR3 protein results from TCRdb running MiXCR on the PCR reads. The sample records some 690,000 distinct CDR3 sequences, 55% to 70% being singletons. Whole-study results and caveats: There were roughly 5 TRBV segments more frequent in patients than controls, and TRBV5-6, TRBV5-1 and TRBV20-1 were among them.

These receptors have no identified antigens. The sequenced sample was blood. The receptors here all came from a girl between 2 and 10 years old with multiple sclerosis.

The V call is TRBV12-3 or TRBV12-4, the J call TRBJ2-1; unclear D gene. V was clipped by 7 bases and J by 0 bases, with 10 bases between them. The CDR3 has 14 residues. The CDR3, as DNA: TGTGCCAGCACCCTACCGACCTCCTACAATGAGCAGTTCTTC. Its translation: CASTLPTSYNEQFF.

The rearrangement links TRBV7-2 to TRBJ2-5; possible D gene TRBD2, 7 bases. V was pared by 5 bases and J by 3 bases, with 19 bases between. Germline lookup yields CDR1 SGHTA and CDR2 FQGNSA. This CDR3 comprises 16 residues. The CDR3 region has the DNA TGTGCCAGCAGCCGTCCGAGGGGGGGGGTAGAAGAGACCCAGTACTTC. Its protein product is CASSRPRGGVEETQYF. Looking up the rest from reference TRBV7-2 and TRBJ2-5 gives the full variable domain: GAGVSQSPSNKVTEKGKDVELRCDPISGHTALYWYRQSLGQGLEFLIYFQGNSAPDKSGLPSDRFSAERTGGSVSTLTIQRTQQEDSAVYLCASSRPRGGVEETQYFGPGTRLLVL.

There are a few counts of this clonotype. The CDR3 nucleotides read TGTGCCAGCAGCTGGACTAGCGGGAGGCAAGAGACCCAGTACTTC. Amino acid sequence: CASSWTSGRQETQYF. The chain is built from TRBV28 and TRBJ2-5; TRBD2 agrees at 14 bases. The V segment lost 6 bases and the J segment 2 bases; nucleotides outside the gene matches: 2. The CDR3 runs 15 residues. The germline CDR1 and CDR2 sequences are MDHEN and SYDVKM.

This clonotype has a handful of counts. The J gene is TRBJ2-3, the V gene TRBV7-8; D is undetermined. The CDR3 totals 12 residues. V lost 0 bases and J 7 bases, leaving 5 bases between the germline ends. Germline V gene data show CDR1 as SGHVS and CDR2 as FQNEAQ. This CDR3 reads CASSLADNTQYF. CDR3 sequence (DNA): TGTGCCAGCAGCTTAGCGGATAATACGCAGTATTTT.

This CDR3 reads CASSIRGNNEQFF. CDR3 DNA sequence: TGTGCCAGTAGTATCCGGGGGAACAATGAGCAGTTCTTC. The V and J genes are TRBV19 and TRBJ2-1; tentative D call: TRBD2 (6 bases). This CDR3 is 13 amino acids long. CDR1 and CDR2 from the germline V gene are LNHDA and SQIVND (reference sequence). The V gene lost 3 bases and the J gene lost 5 bases, with 8 bases spanning the gap.

The chain combines TRBV6-1 with TRBJ2-3; 10 bases line up with TRBD1. V gave up 2 bases and J gave up 4 bases; unmatched junction bases: 6. Per germline, CDR1 MNHNS and CDR2 SASEGT. The CDR3 totals 16 residues. CDR3 coding DNA: TGTGCCAGCAGTGAAAGGGGACAGGGGAGACCAGATACGCAGTATTTT. This translates into CASSERGQGRPDTQYF.

The rearrangement joins TRBV12-3 or TRBV12-4 to TRBJ2-1, with TRBD1 as a possible D gene (7 bases). The ends were cut back, 3 bases at V and 15 bases at J, with 30 bases in the middle. This CDR3 region has 17 residues. The CDR3 coding sequence is TGTGCCAGCAGTTTGTACTTCACCGGGACAGCGACTAGAGATGCGTTCTTC. Its translation is CASSLYFTGTATRDAFF.

The rearrangement joins TRBV6-1 to TRBJ2-1, with D maybe TRBD1 (5 bases). The germline V gene has CDR1 MNHNS and CDR2 SASEGT. The V end was cut by 3 bases, the J end by 7 bases, with 7 bases between. The CDR3 totals 12 residues. As DNA, the CDR3 is TGTGCCAGCAGTGAGACAGTGAATGAGCAGTTCTTC. This gives the protein CASSETVNEQFF.

The chain employs TRBV6-1 and TRBJ1-2, with D unclear. Germline values: CDR1 MNHNS, CDR2 SASEGT. Trimming removed 1 base from V and 5 bases from J, with 8 bases in between. The CDR3 consists of 13 residues. The CDR3 DNA reads TGTGCCAGCAGTGAAGACGGAAGATATGGCTACACCTTC. Translating gives CASSEDGRYGYTF.

There are a few counts of this clonotype. The V and J genes are TRBV12-3 or TRBV12-4 and TRBJ2-1, with 7 bases identical to TRBD2. The CDR3 loop spans 15 amino acids. V lost 8 bases and J lost 6; bases outside the gene matches: 13. The CDR3 region has the DNA TGTGCCAGCCGCCCGGAAAGCGGGACCTTCAATGAGCAGTTCTTC. Its translation is CASRPESGTFNEQFF.

V gene TRBV27 combines with J gene TRBJ2-1, with 13 bases fitting TRBD2. J lost 6 bases, V lost 6 bases, and 2 bases had no gene match. This CDR3 is built from 14 residues. Per the germline V gene, CDR1 is MNHEY and CDR2 is SMNVEV (reference sequence). This chain's CDR3 is CASRGTSGTNEQFF. Here the CDR3 DNA reads TGTGCCAGCAGGGGGACTAGCGGGACCAATGAGCAGTTCTTC.

The chain joins TRBV3-1 to TRBJ2-1, with D maybe TRBD2 (5 bases). V was cut by 8 bases and J by 9 bases, with 20 bases left in between. The CDR3 contains 14 residues. Germline V gene sequence: CDR1 LGHDT, CDR2 YNNKEL (reference sequence). The CDR3 reads CASWSSAREGEQFF. The DNA of the CDR3 is TGTGCCAGCTGGAGCTCCGCCAGAGAGGGTGAGCAGTTCTTC.

J is TRBJ1-2 and V is TRBV13; D is perhaps TRBD1 (5 bases). Trimming took off 4 bases at V and 4 bases at J, with 19 bases between the two ends. The CDR3 covers 16 residues. Germline V CDR1 and CDR2: PRHDT, FYEKMQ (reference sequence). This chain's CDR3 is CASSSHTQGDLYGYTF. CDR3 coding DNA: TGTGCCAGCAGCTCCCATACTCAGGGAGACCTCTATGGCTACACCTTC.

V gene TRBV29-1 combines with J gene TRBJ1-1; TRBD1 is a possible D gene (5 bases). Germline CDR1 SQVTM, CDR2 ANQGSEA. The CDR3 spans 12 residues. The V end lost 4 bases, the J end lost 4 bases, and 10 bases lay between the germline ends. CDR3 region: CSVGEQGTEAFF. The CDR3 DNA reads as TGCAGCGTTGGAGAGCAGGGCACTGAAGCTTTCTTT.

Here the CDR3 DNA reads TGTGCCAGCAGCGTCACGCACAGGGGATTTCTCAATGAGCAGTTCTTC. It specifies CASSVTHRGFLNEQFF. The chain combines TRBV9 with TRBJ2-1, with 7 bases matching TRBD1. CDR1 and CDR2 (germline): SGDLS, YYNGEE. V lost 2 bases and J lost 6; bases outside the gene matches: 11. CDR3 length: 16 residues.

The chain uses TRBV15 and TRBJ2-5; D assignment may be TRBD1 or TRBD2 (5 bases each). V lost 3 bases and J lost 0, with 14 bases in between. Germline-derived CDR1 and CDR2 are LNHNV and YYDKDF (reference sequence). This CDR3 region has 16 residues. The CDR3 protein is CATSSGDPTDQETQYF. The CDR3 coding sequence is TGTGCCACCAGCAGCGGGGACCCGACGGACCAAGAGACCCAGTACTTC.

The CDR3 protein is CASSLEGIFYGYTF. CDR3 in DNA: TGTGCCAGCAGCTTAGAGGGGATCTTCTATGGCTACACCTTC. The rearrangement links TRBV7-2 to TRBJ1-2, with a tentative D call TRBD1 (5 bases). V shed 1 base and J shed 4 bases, with 10 bases lying between them. The CDR3 contains 14 residues. Per germline, CDR1 SGHTA and CDR2 FQGNSA.

The chain couples TRBV10-3 to TRBJ1-1; 11 nucleotides agree with TRBD1. J lost 5 bases, V lost 8 bases, and 4 bases had no gene match. The germline gives CDR1 ENHRY, CDR2 SYGVKD. The CDR3 contains 13 residues. The CDR3 nucleotides read TGTGCCATCGGCCGGGACAGGGGGACTGAAGCTTTCTTT. The encoded protein is CAIGRDRGTEAFF.

The chain uses TRBV12-3 or TRBV12-4 and TRBJ2-1; D remains unclear. Trimming cost V 2 bases and J 10 bases, with 18 bases left between them. The CDR3 runs to 15 residues. The CDR3 protein is CASSLPFLPSGEQFF. CDR3 nucleotide sequence: TGTGCCAGCAGTTTACCATTTCTACCGTCGGGCGAGCAGTTCTTC.